This T cell receptor (beta chain) was captured in a study of T cell responses to AZD1222 COVID-19 vaccine. Repertoires were generated with immunoSEQ multiplex PCR, while TCRdb's copy carries only in-frame clones and drops some. In the table there are approximately 170,000 clones, approximately 90% of which are singletons. The V gene's germline CDR1 is MDHEN and CDR2 SYDVKM. The length of the CDR3 is 15 residues. The V segment lost 6 bases and the J segment 4 bases; nucleotides outside the gene matches: 10. This rearrangement joins TRBV28 to TRBJ1-2, with TRBD1 matching over 8 bases. The starting material was peripheral blood, obtained on day 0 of AZD1222 vaccination. The receptor comes from an adult in good health. Written as DNA, the CDR3 is TGTGCCAGCAGCCCTCGGGACAGGTCTTCCTATGGCTACACCTTC. This codes for CASSPRDRSSYGYTF.